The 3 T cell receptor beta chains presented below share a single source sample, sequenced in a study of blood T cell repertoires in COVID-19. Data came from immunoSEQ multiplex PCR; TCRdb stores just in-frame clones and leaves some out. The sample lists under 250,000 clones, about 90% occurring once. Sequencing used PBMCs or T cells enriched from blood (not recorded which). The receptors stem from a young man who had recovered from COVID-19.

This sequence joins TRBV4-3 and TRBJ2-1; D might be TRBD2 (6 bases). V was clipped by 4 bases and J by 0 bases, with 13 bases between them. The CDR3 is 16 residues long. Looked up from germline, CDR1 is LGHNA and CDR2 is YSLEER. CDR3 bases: TGCGCCAGCAGCCTCCTGGCGGGGAGCTCCTACAATGAGCAGTTCTTC. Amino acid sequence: CASSLLAGSSYNEQFF.

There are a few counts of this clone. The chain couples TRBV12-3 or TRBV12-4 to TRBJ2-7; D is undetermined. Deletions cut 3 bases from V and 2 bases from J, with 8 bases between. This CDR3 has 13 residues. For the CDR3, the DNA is TGTGCCAGCAGTTTCGTGGAGACCTACGAGCAGTACTTC. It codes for CASSFVETYEQYF.

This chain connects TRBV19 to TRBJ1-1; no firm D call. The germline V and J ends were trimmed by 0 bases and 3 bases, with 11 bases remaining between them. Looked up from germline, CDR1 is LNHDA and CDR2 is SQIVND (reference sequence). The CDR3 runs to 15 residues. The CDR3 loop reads CASSIDQARHTEAFF. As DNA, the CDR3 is TGTGCCAGTAGTATAGACCAGGCCCGCCACACTGAAGCTTTCTTT.